The 5 T cell receptor beta chains listed next were all sequenced from one sample in a study of T cell repertoires in cytomegalovirus infection. No cognate antigen is known for these TCRs. MiXCR, applied by TCRdb to the reads, yields one record per CDR3 protein. The top ten clones hold about an eighth of a sample with about 890,000 distinct CDR3 sequences, approximately 33% of them seen once. Sequenced here: cultured CD8+ T cells from PBMCs, sampled from culture after CMV antigen stimulation. The receptor source for this set is a human donor in good health (CMV status not recorded). Some clones in this sample may be carry-over from other donors' samples.

This chain links TRBV6-1 with TRBJ1-1, with a weak D call TRBD1 (5 bases). Trimming took 3 bases from V and 1 from J, leaving 6 bases between them. This CDR3 contains 13 residues. Germline lookup yields CDR1 MNHNS and CDR2 SASEGT. In DNA form, the CDR3 reads TGTGCCAGCAGTGATACAGGGAACACTGAAGCTTTCTTT. Protein: CASSDTGNTEAFF.

This rearrangement joins TRBV7-8 to TRBJ2-3; 7 nucleotides agree with TRBD2. The junction had 5 bases not matched to a gene; V was cut back by 1 base and J by 1 base. Germline CDR1 reads SGHVS; CDR2 reads FQNEAQ. This CDR3 is 16 amino acids long. This CDR3 is CASSLVGGSGTDTQYF. The CDR3 region has the DNA TGTGCCAGCAGCTTAGTGGGGGGGTCAGGCACAGATACGCAGTATTTT.

V is TRBV4-1 and J is TRBJ2-1; 8 bases line up with TRBD2. CDR1 is MGHRA, CDR2 YSYEKL, per germline. This CDR3 region has 15 residues. Trimming at V came to 5 bases and at J to 3 bases, leaving 6 bases not matched to a gene. CDR3: CASSGRGAGYNEQFF. The CDR3 region has the DNA TGCGCCAGCAGCGGGCGGGGGGCTGGCTACAATGAGCAGTTCTTC.

The chain recombines TRBV6-1 with TRBJ2-3; 9 nucleotides align to TRBD1. This CDR3 comprises 15 residues. Germline CDR1 and CDR2: MNHNS and SASEGT. V was clipped by 6 bases and J by 3 bases; unmatched bases: 7. The CDR3 bases are TGTGCCAGCAGCATGGGACAGGGTGAGACAGATACGCAGTATTTT. Encoded protein: CASSMGQGETDTQYF.

To note about this clonotype: Since a much larger clone is just one base distant, this may be a read error. The V and J genes are TRBV6-1 and TRBJ2-5; perhaps TRBD1 as D (5 bases). The CDR3 consists of 15 residues. CDR1 MNHNS and CDR2 SASEGT come from the germline V gene. V was cut by 6 bases and J by 0 bases, with 14 bases left in between. The CDR3 loop reads CASRLTVKYQETQYF. As DNA, the CDR3 is TGTGCCAGCAGACTGACAGTGAAGTACCAAGAGACCCAGTACTTC.